The next 2 T cell receptor beta chains were all read from a single sample in a study of immune heterogeneity within non-small cell lung tumors. The authors used about 600 ng of bulk tumor genomic DNA per sample as template. Several biopsies were spaced far apart within each primary tumor and obtained as surgery took place. Curative surgery was undertaken by patients, who had untreated, newly diagnosed non-small cell lung cancer. Multiplex PCR employing 32 V and 13 J primers generated amplicons of the TCR beta CDR3. TCRdb re-called the multiplex PCR reads with MiXCR, one entry per CDR3 protein. Altogether 2,700 or so distinct CDR3 sequences are present, roughly 29% being singletons, with the ten largest covering approximately 30%. The sample comprised lung tumor tissue. The receptor source for this set is a man in his fifties with non-small cell lung cancer.

The V and J genes are TRBV27 and TRBJ2-7; D may be TRBD1 or TRBD2 (6 bases each). Germline CDR1 MNHEY, CDR2 SMNVEV (reference sequence). Trimming removed 1 base at V and 6 bases at J, with 16 bases between. The CDR3 consists of 15 residues. CDR3 amino acids: CASSLFGGQGSEQYF. The DNA for the CDR3 is TGTGCCAGCAGTTTATTCGGGGGACAAGGGAGCGAGCAGTACTTC.

In this sample, this clonotype is medium-sized. V and J are TRBV5-1 and TRBJ2-7, with no clear D. The CDR3 is 13 residues long. The germline CDR1 and CDR2 sequences are SGHRS and YFSETQ. Trimming took 0 bases from V and 3 from J, leaving 7 bases between them. As DNA, the CDR3 is TGCGCCAGCAGCTTGGAGGGCAGCTACGAGCAGTACTTC. This translates into CASSLEGSYEQYF. Looking up the rest from reference TRBV5-1 and TRBJ2-7 gives the full variable domain: KAGVTQTPRYLIKTRGQQVTLSCSPISGHRSVSWYQQTPGQGLQFLFEYFSETQRNKGNFPGRFSGRQFSNSRSEMNVSTLELGDSALYLCASSLEGSYEQYFGPGTRLTVT.